This T cell receptor (beta chain) was recovered during a study of T-cell memory formation after mild COVID-19. TCRdb itself ran the 5' RACE reads through MiXCR, one entry per CDR3 protein. The sample shows about 140,000 distinct CDR3 sequences, about 6% of them seen only once. The ends lost 9 bases at V and 4 bases at J; junction bases unmatched: 9. The CDR3 is 14 residues long. The germline V gene encodes CDR1 LGHNT and CDR2 FRNRAP. This clonotype was recorded a few times. The rearrangement joins TRBV12-5 to TRBJ2-1, with 7 bases identical to TRBD1. This TCR came from an adult woman who had mild COVID-19 (a few samples of this study predate the infection). Cell type and time point are not known. What was sequenced was PBMCs or a T cell subset sorted from them (not recorded which). The CDR3 spells CASAPGQSYNEQFF. CDR3 in DNA: TGTGCTAGCGCGCCGGGACAGTCGTACAATGAGCAGTTCTTC.